This record concerns one TCR beta chain sequence. As yet, its antigen is unknown. This entry belongs to a study of early T cells in non-severe SARS-CoV-2 infection. For the study at large: From unsorted whole blood, bulk RNA was sequenced, and the chains remained unpaired.

Germline V gives CDR1 SQVTM, CDR2 ANQGSEA. The CDR3 loop spans 14 amino acids. Deletions cut 4 bases from V and 5 bases from J, with 18 bases between. Unique molecular identifiers (one per individual cDNA molecule) were attached. Each CDR3 protein is one row after TCRdb ran MiXCR on the 5' RACE reads. The repertoire has about 79,000 distinct CDR3 sequences, about 13% of them found once; the top ten carry approximately 5.7%. Study results and limitations: The matching step, a VDJdb search, favored anti-spike CD8 responses and missed private and CD4 specificities.

The material sequenced was whole blood. The sequence was collected from an adult who was a healthcare worker with PCR-confirmed SARS-CoV-2 infection or an uninfected control (not recorded which). This chain connects TRBV29-1 to TRBJ2-7; tentatively, D is TRBD1 (5 bases). CDR3 sequence (DNA): TGCAGCGTTGTCGACGCCACAGGTATAAACGAGCAGTACTTC. It yields the protein CSVVDATGINEQYF.